A selection of T cell receptor beta chains follows, all from one sample in a study of response to subunit inactivated influenza vaccine. One entry per CDR3 protein, called by TCRdb with MiXCR from the RT-PCR reads. The sample lists about 780,000 distinct CDR3 sequences, 18% occurring once. This specimen consisted of PBMCs from blood, obtained about 5 days after vaccination. Receptors originate from a man in his forties or fifties who received an inactivated influenza vaccine. CDR3s include the opening cysteine and the closing phenylalanine or tryptophan. The order of the fields is clone size, D gene, CDR3 length, V gene, J gene, CDR3 protein, CDR3 DNA. A D gene is named only where the DNA matches it firmly. For some rows the clone size is stated as once, few or many, or as a class when expanded; others skip it.

>-|-|14|TRBV20-1|TRBJ1-2
CSARYKGHNYGYTF
TGCAGTGCTAGATATAAGGGGCATAACTATGGCTACACCTTC
>-|-|16|TRBV12-3/TRBV12-4|TRBJ2-1
CASSIRTGRFSGEQFF
TGTGCCAGCAGCATACGGACGGGTCGGTTTAGCGGTGAGCAGTTCTTC
>once|-|14|TRBV7-9|TRBJ1-4
CASSLDSYNEKLFF
TGTGCCAGCAGCCTGGACAGCTATAATGAAAAACTGTTTTTT
>many|-|16|TRBV4-2|TRBJ1-3
CASSQEPQDSGNTIYF
TGTGCCAGCAGCCAAGAACCACAGGACTCTGGAAACACCATATATTTT
>-|TRBD1|13|TRBV20-1|TRBJ1-4
CSAQQGGNEKLFF
TGCAGTGCTCAACAGGGGGGGAATGAAAAACTGTTTTTT
>-|-|17|TRBV2|TRBJ1-4
CASRRTRLSGTNEKLFF
TGTGCCAGCAGGAGGACAAGGCTCTCTGGAACTAATGAAAAACTGTTTTTT
>many|TRBD2|14|TRBV10-3|TRBJ2-5
CAISESRGSETQYF
TGTGCCATCAGTGAGTCGCGCGGGAGTGAGACCCAGTACTTC
>once|-|14|TRBV11-3|TRBJ2-1
CASSLGSGTDEQFF
TGTGCCAGCAGCTTGGGTTCAGGGACCGATGAGCAGTTCTTC
>few|TRBD1|15|TRBV2|TRBJ1-2
CASSPRQGRNYGYTF
TGTGCCAGCAGTCCCCGACAGGGCCGCAACTATGGCTACACCTTC
>many|TRBD2|17|TRBV6-5|TRBJ2-3
CASSYLSGGSRTDTQYF
TGTGCCAGCAGTTACCTATCCGGCGGGAGTCGTACAGATACGCAGTATTTT
>few|-|14|TRBV12-3/TRBV12-4|TRBJ1-2
CASSLTAGVGGYTF
TGTGCCAGCTCCCTCACGGCAGGGGTAGGAGGCTACACCTTC
>-|-|11|TRBV29-1|TRBJ1-1
CSVNLGGEAFF
TGCAGCGTCAACCTAGGAGGTGAAGCTTTCTTT
>few|-|13|TRBV25-1|TRBJ2-1
CATQHSSYNEQFF
TGTGCCACCCAACACAGCTCCTACAATGAGCAGTTCTTC
>-|-|14|TRBV7-2|TRBJ2-7
CASSLTGISYEQYF
TGTGCCAGCAGTCTAACGGGGATAAGCTACGAGCAGTACTTC
>many|TRBD2|15|TRBV11-2|TRBJ2-3
CASSSRLADTDTQYF
TGTGCCAGCAGCTCCAGACTAGCGGATACAGATACGCAGTATTTT
>few|-|14|TRBV20-1|TRBJ2-3
CSARSIDGPDTQYF
TGCAGTGCTAGATCCATTGACGGTCCAGATACGCAGTATTTT
>many|TRBD1|14|TRBV7-9|TRBJ1-5
CASSMGQGVQPQHF
TGTGCCAGCAGCATGGGACAGGGTGTACAGCCCCAGCATTTT
>-|-|11|TRBV20-1|TRBJ2-1
CSARPPRDQFF
TGCAGTGCTAGACCCCCCAGGGACCAGTTCTTC
>-|-|15|TRBV28|TRBJ2-7
CASSLPPTGRDEQYF
TGTGCCAGCAGCTTGCCACCTACGGGCAGGGACGAGCAGTACTTC
>-|-|14|TRBV20-1|TRBJ2-7
CSAESQGQIHEQYF
TGCAGTGCAGAGTCCCAGGGGCAGATCCACGAGCAGTACTTC
>few|-|17|TRBV20-1|TRBJ1-2
CSARDNRKGVKNYGYTF
TGCAGTGCTAGAGATAACAGGAAAGGGGTAAAGAACTATGGCTACACCTTC
>-|TRBD1|15|TRBV3-1|TRBJ2-1
CASSQGQGPHNEQFF
TGTGCCAGCAGCCAGGGACAGGGCCCCCACAATGAGCAGTTCTTC
>-|-|14|TRBV7-3|TRBJ2-3
CASSSRDPWDTQYF
TGTGCCAGCAGCAGCCGGGACCCCTGGGATACGCAGTATTTT
>few|-|13|TRBV6-1|TRBJ1-5
CASSARQLQPQHF
TGTGCCAGCAGTGCCCGACAACTTCAGCCCCAGCATTTT
>few|-|15|TRBV27|TRBJ2-7
CASRNLGGSSYEQYF
TGTGCCAGCAGGAACTTGGGCGGCTCTTCCTACGAGCAGTACTTC
>-|TRBD1|15|TRBV9|TRBJ2-5
CASSASGTGWETQYF
TGTGCCAGCAGCGCGTCCGGGACAGGGTGGGAGACCCAGTACTTC
>few|-|15|TRBV20-1|TRBJ2-2
CSARDGGGATGELFF
TGCAGTGCTAGAGATGGGGGGGGGGCCACCGGGGAGCTGTTTTTT